This TCR beta chain stems from a study of blood T cells in healthy people across ages. Whole-study findings and limits: Both naive CD4+ cell counts and diversity were greater in long-lived donors than in aged donors.

The use of a sample-barcoded 5' primer and a J-beta primer mix characterized a second PCR of roughly 7 to 11 cycles. TCRdb reprocessed the 5' RACE reads with MiXCR, giving one entry per CDR3 protein. The sample holds 800,000 or so distinct CDR3 sequences, about 62% seen once. A word on this clonotype: Its specificity is unknown.

Germline-derived CDR1 and CDR2 are LGHNA and YNFKEQ. Trimming pared 1 base from V and 7 bases from J, leaving 14 bases between. This CDR3 is 15 amino acids long. This clonotype was sampled from a young man in good health. The sequencing sample was made of blood. The J gene is TRBJ2-1, the V gene TRBV4-2; TRBD1 is a possible D gene (5 bases). The CDR3 coding sequence is TGTGCCAGCAGCCAAGTGGGTGGGGCCAGGAATGAGCAGTTCTTC. It yields the protein CASSQVGGARNEQFF.